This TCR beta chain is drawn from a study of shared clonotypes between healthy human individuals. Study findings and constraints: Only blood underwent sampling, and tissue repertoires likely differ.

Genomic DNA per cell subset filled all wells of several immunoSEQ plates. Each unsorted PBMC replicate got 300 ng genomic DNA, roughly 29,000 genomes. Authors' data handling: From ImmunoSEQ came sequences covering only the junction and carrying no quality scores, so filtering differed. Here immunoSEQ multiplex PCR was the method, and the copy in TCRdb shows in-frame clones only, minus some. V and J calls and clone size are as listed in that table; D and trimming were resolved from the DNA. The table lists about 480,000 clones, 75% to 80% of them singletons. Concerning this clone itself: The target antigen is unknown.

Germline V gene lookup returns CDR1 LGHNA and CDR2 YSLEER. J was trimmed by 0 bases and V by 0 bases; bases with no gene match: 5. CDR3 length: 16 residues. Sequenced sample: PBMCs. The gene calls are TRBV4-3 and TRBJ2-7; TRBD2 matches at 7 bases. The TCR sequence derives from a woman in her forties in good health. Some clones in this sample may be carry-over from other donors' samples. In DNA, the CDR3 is TGCGCCAGCAGCCAAGATCGCGGGAGCCCCTCCTACGAGCAGTACTTC. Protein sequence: CASSQDRGSPSYEQYF.